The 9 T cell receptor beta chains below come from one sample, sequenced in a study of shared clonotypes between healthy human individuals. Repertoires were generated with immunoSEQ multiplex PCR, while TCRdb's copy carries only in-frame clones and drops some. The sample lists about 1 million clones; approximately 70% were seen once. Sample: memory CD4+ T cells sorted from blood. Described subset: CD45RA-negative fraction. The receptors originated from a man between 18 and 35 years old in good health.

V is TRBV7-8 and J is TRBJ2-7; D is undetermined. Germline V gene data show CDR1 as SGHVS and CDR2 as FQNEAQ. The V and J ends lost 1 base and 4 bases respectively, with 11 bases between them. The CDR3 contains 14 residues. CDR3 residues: CASSLDGSSYEQYF. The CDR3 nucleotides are TGTGCCAGCAGCTTAGACGGCTCCTCTTACGAGCAGTACTTC.

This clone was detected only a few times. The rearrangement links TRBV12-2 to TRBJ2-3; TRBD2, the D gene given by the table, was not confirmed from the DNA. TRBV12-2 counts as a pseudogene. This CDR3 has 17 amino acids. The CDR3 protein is CASRSGLAGVTADTQYF. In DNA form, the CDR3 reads TGTGCAAGTCGCTCGGGACTAGCGGGAGTTACTGCAGATACGCAGTATTTT.

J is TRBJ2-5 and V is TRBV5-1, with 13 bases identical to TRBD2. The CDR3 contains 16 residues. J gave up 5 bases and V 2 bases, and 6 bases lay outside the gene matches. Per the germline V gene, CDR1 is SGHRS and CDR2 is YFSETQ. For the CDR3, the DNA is TGCGCCAGCAGCTTAGGGACTAGCGGGAATGTGGAGACCCAGTACTTC. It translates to CASSLGTSGNVETQYF.

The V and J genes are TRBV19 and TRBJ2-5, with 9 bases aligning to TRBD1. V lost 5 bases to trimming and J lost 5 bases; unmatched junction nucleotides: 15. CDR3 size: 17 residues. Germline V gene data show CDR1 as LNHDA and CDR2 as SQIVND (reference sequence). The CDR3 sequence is CASSAYWDREGRETQYF. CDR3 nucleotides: TGTGCCAGTAGTGCTTACTGGGACAGGGAAGGTCGGGAGACCCAGTACTTC.

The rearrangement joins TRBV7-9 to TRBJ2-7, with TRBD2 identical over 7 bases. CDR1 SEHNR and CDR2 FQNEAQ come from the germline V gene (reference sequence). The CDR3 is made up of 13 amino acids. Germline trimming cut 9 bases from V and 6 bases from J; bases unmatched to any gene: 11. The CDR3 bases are TGTGCCAGTCTGATGAGCGGGAACGCCGAGCAGTACTTC. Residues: CASLMSGNAEQYF.

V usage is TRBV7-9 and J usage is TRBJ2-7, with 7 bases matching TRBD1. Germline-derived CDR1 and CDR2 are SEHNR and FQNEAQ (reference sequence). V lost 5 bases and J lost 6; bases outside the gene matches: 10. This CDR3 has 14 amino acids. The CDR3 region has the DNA TGTGCCAGCAGCCCCGACAGGGAATGGGCCGAGCAGTACTTC. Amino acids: CASSPDREWAEQYF.

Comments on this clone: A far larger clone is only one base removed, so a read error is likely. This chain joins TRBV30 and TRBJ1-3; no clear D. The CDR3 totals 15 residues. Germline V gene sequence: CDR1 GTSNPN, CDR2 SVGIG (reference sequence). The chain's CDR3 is CAWGGRALSENTIYF. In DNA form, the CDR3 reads TGTGCCTGGGGTGGGAGAGCCTTATCTGAAAACACCATATATTTT.

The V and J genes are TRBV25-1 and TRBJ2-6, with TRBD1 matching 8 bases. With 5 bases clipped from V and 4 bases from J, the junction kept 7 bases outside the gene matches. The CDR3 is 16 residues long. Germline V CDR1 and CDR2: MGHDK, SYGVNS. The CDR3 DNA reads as TGTGCCAGCAGTTCCGCAGGGGGCCGGGGGGCCAACGTCCTGACTTTC. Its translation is CASSSAGGRGANVLTF.

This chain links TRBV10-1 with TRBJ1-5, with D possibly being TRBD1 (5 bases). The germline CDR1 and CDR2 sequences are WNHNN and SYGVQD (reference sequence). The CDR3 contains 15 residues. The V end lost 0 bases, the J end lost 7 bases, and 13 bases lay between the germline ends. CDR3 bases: TGCGCCAGCAGTGAGTCGGGATGGGGGAGGCAGCCCCAGCATTTT. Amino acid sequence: CASSESGWGRQPQHF.